The rows below give T cell receptor beta chains drawn from one sample of a study of cytomegalovirus exposure and HLA in healthy donors. The method was immunoSEQ multiplex PCR; TCRdb's version includes in-frame clones alone and lacks a portion of them. In the table there are about 130,000 clones, approximately 84% of which are singletons. The sample comprised PBMCs. The receptors were gathered from a woman aged 40-49 years in good health and CMV-seronegative. The CDR3 runs from the conserved cysteine through the conserved F or W. Expanded clones are given a class, and other clones once, few, many or no size at all.

size	J	V	CDR3
-	TRBJ2-2	TRBV12-5	CASGLVQGVNGELFF
-	TRBJ2-2	TRBV19	CASSILAGGHTGELFF
-	TRBJ2-3	TRBV9	CASSAGTSGGFTDTQYF
-	TRBJ2-1	TRBV5-4	CASSLGASGGYNEQFF
-	TRBJ2-2	TRBV27	CASSPQTATGELFF
-	TRBJ1-6	TRBV7-6	CASSGEGGSPLHF
-	TRBJ2-2	TRBV7-9	CASSLADNGNTGELFF
-	TRBJ2-1	TRBV7-2	CASSLRVAGGPYNEQFF
-	TRBJ2-7	TRBV7-9	CASSLAGQAYEQYF
once	TRBJ1-3	TRBV5-1	CASSYEAGNTIYF
-	TRBJ2-7	TRBV2	CASGSGRVNEQYF
-	TRBJ2-1	TRBV19	CAPKKRTGGSYNEQFF
-	TRBJ2-1	TRBV30	CAWGGTLAGGDEQFF
-	TRBJ1-1	TRBV29-1	CSVEPMRLSLTGNTEAFF
few	TRBJ1-1	TRBV6-6	CASRRPSGERGTEAFF
few	TRBJ2-7	TRBV7-2	CASRRQGSEQYF
-	-	TRBV11-1	CASSFAGGRYEQYF
-	TRBJ2-1	TRBV6-4	CASSDGLAGNEQFF
-	TRBJ2-6	TRBV11-2	CASSSGTGGDGANVLTF
-	TRBJ1-4	TRBV7-8	CASSPSTGIREKLFF
few	TRBJ2-7	TRBV7-2	CASSSRVGGSYEQYF
-	TRBJ1-3	TRBV19	CASSPTRDGSGNTIYF
once	TRBJ1-4	TRBV28	CASGEGTNEKLFF
few	TRBJ1-2	TRBV5-1	CASSLAGTGEDYGYTF
-	TRBJ1-2	TRBV27	CASSPPGQGLGYTF
once	TRBJ2-7	TRBV6-6	CASSEGTTEQYF
-	TRBJ1-5	TRBV19	CATLERGGNQPQHF
-	TRBJ2-7	TRBV18	CASEDKPYEQYF
-	TRBJ1-5	TRBV28	CASLPRKGVNQPQHF
-	TRBJ1-6	TRBV6-1	CASRGQDRDSPLHF
-	TRBJ1-4	TRBV6-1	CASSEMGQGSEKLFF
-	TRBJ2-2	TRBV11-3	CASSRGGGRLNTGELFF
few	TRBJ2-1	TRBV27	CASRAGGIHEQFF